The 32 T cell receptor beta chains presented below share a single source sample, sequenced in a study of blood T cells in healthy people across ages. For the second PCR, which ran for about 6 to 11 cycles, a sample-barcoded 5' primer and a J-beta primer mix were used. TCRdb reprocessed the 5' RACE reads via MiXCR and lists one record per CDR3 protein. This table has about 810,000 distinct CDR3 sequences, 36% appearing once. The sequencing sample was made of blood. These receptors were obtained from a man aged 18 to 35 in good health.

This chain uses TRBV15 with TRBJ2-6; D gene unclear. CDR3 length: 14 residues. Trimming cost V 4 bases and J 3 bases, with 7 bases left between them. Germline lookup yields CDR1 LNHNV and CDR2 YYDKDF (reference sequence). In DNA, the CDR3 is TGTGCCACCAGCATTGGTGATGGGGCCAACGTCCTGACTTTC. Its translation: CATSIGDGANVLTF.

This clonotype was recorded at least ten times. The rearrangement joins TRBV6-6 to TRBJ1-2; 7 nucleotides line up with TRBD1. After removal of 11 bases from V and 3 bases from J, the junction contained 6 bases not matched to a gene. The length of the CDR3 is 12 residues. The germline gives CDR1 MNHNY, CDR2 SVGAGI (reference sequence). The chain's CDR3 is CAATTGDYGYTF. CDR3 sequence (DNA): TGTGCCGCCACCACAGGGGACTATGGCTACACCTTC.

V is TRBV7-2 and J is TRBJ1-2; the match to TRBD1 covers 8 bases. V lost 4 bases to trimming and J lost 8 bases; unmatched junction nucleotides: 12. The length of the CDR3 is 15 residues. Germline CDR1 is SGHTA and CDR2 is FQGNSA. CDR3 protein: CASSSGSGQEKGYTF. Written as DNA, the CDR3 is TGTGCCAGCAGCTCCGGATCGGGACAGGAGAAGGGCTACACCTTC.

This clonotype was recorded once. J is TRBJ2-3 and V is TRBV5-1; TRBD1 matches 9 bases. The germline gives CDR1 SGHRS, CDR2 YFSETQ. CDR3 size: 17 residues. V shed 4 bases, J shed 4 bases, and the junction held 13 bases outside the gene matches. CDR3 region: CASSPGQGGGRADTQYF. In nucleotides, the CDR3 is TGCGCCAGCAGCCCGGGACAGGGTGGAGGAAGGGCAGATACGCAGTATTTT.

About this clonotype: One junction end disagrees with the germline gene, perhaps due to a read error. The gene calls are TRBV6-2 or TRBV6-3 and TRBJ1-2; D perhaps matches TRBD1 (5 bases). CDR3 length: 11 residues. The V gene's germline CDR1 is MNHEY and CDR2 SVGEGT. CDR3 in DNA: TGTACCAGCAGGAGCGGGGCTGGCTACACCTTC. Translation gives CTSRSGAGYTF.

V usage is TRBV2 and J usage is TRBJ2-5; D is perhaps TRBD1 or TRBD2 (5 bases each). Trimming took 6 bases from V and 5 from J, leaving 16 bases between them. CDR3 size: 14 residues. Germline CDR1 SNHLY, CDR2 FYNNEI. CDR3 bases: TGTGCCAGCAGCCCCGGACTCGAGGGGGAGACCCAGTACTTC. As protein: CASSPGLEGETQYF.

This clonotype was seen more than once but under ten times. The V gene is TRBV12-3 or TRBV12-4, the J gene TRBJ1-4; D possibly corresponds to TRBD1 (5 bases). The CDR3 is 14 residues long. V was clipped by 4 bases and J by 6 bases, with 12 bases between them. DNA for the CDR3: TGTGCCAGCAGTTCGGGGGGTAGGCATGAAAAACTGTTTTTT. This gives the protein CASSSGGRHEKLFF.

Comments on this clonotype: A much larger clone is a single base away; this may be a read error. The rearrangement joins TRBV7-8 to TRBJ2-3; no clear D gene. Germline-derived CDR1 and CDR2 are SGHVS and FQNEAQ. This CDR3 is built from 14 residues. V was shortened by 8 bases and J by 0 bases, with 12 bases between the two germline ends. The CDR3 protein is CASGPAPSTDTQYF. CDR3 nucleotide sequence: TGTGCCAGCGGCCCCGCTCCTAGCACAGATACGCAGTATTTT.

In DNA, the CDR3 is TGTGCCAGCAGCTTGGTGGCAGAAAGCGAGCAGTACTTC. Its protein product is CASSLVAESEQYF. The V call is TRBV7-2, the J call TRBJ2-7; D not resolved. The V gene's germline CDR1 is SGHTA and CDR2 FQGNSA. Trimming stripped 3 bases from V and 6 bases from J, with 12 bases between. The CDR3 runs to 13 residues. Together with reference TRBV7-2 and TRBJ2-7, the CDR3 gives the full variable domain: GAGVSQSPSNKVTEKGKDVELRCDPISGHTALYWYRQSLGQGLEFLIYFQGNSAPDKSGLPSDRFSAERTGGSVSTLTIQRTQQEDSAVYLCASSLVAESEQYFGPGTRLTVT.

Here the CDR3 reads CASSLQSGQGRFYEQYF. The CDR3 coding sequence is TGCGCCAGCAGCTTGCAATCCGGACAGGGGAGGTTCTACGAGCAGTACTTC. The rearrangement uses TRBV5-1 and TRBJ2-7; 9 bases map to TRBD1. The V segment lost 1 base and the J segment 3 bases; nucleotides outside the gene matches: 11. Germline-derived CDR1 and CDR2 are SGHRS and YFSETQ. CDR3 size: 17 residues.

The table lists this clonotype with a few counts. This chain links TRBV21-1 with TRBJ2-3; the D call of TRBD2 is as the table states it, not checked on the DNA. TRBV21-1 is a pseudogene segment. The CDR3 is made up of 16 amino acids. This chain's CDR3 is CASSKVNSRGTDTQYF. In DNA form, the CDR3 reads TGTGCCAGCAGCAAAGTGAACAGCCGAGGGACAGATACGCAGTATTTT.

A word on this clonotype: A much larger clone differs by one base, so this may be a read error. J is TRBJ2-5 and V is TRBV6-5; 11 bases match TRBD2. Germline V gene lookup returns CDR1 MNHEY and CDR2 SVGAGI. The CDR3 has 16 residues. CDR3 protein: CAGSYSTSGVQETQYF. The CDR3 DNA sequence: TGTGCCGGCAGTTACTCGACTAGCGGGGTGCAAGAGACCCAGTACTTC.

The table lists this clonotype with a few counts. This chain links TRBV20-1 with TRBJ2-7; 11 bases are shared with TRBD2. V lost 5 bases and J lost 2; bases outside the gene matches: 8. This CDR3 has 15 residues. Germline-derived CDR1 and CDR2 are DFQATT and SNEGSKA (reference sequence). The CDR3 DNA reads as TGCAGTGCTCCCACGGGTAGCGGGGGGGCCTACGAGCAGTACTTC. It translates to CSAPTGSGGAYEQYF.

In this sample, this clonotype turned up many times. The V call is TRBV12-3 or TRBV12-4, the J call TRBJ2-1; TRBD1 matches at 8 bases. Trimming cost V 2 bases and J 6 bases; bases outside gene matches: 6. The CDR3 sequence is 15 residues long. In DNA form, the CDR3 reads TGTGCCAGCAGTTTACGGACAGGGCGGTCCAATGAGCAGTTCTTC. This translates into CASSLRTGRSNEQFF.

The chain is built from TRBV12-3 or TRBV12-4 and TRBJ1-2; perhaps TRBD1 as D (5 bases). The V end was cut by 5 bases, the J end by 2 bases, with 12 bases between. The CDR3 is 14 residues long. CDR3 in DNA: TGTGCCAGCAGTGGGGCCACGCGAAACTATGGCTACACCTTC. Residues: CASSGATRNYGYTF.

This rearrangement joins TRBV12-3 or TRBV12-4 to TRBJ1-2; D ambiguous. V was cut by 6 bases and J by 1 base, with 6 bases left in between. The CDR3 sequence is 12 residues long. CDR3 coding DNA: TGTGCCAGCAGCGGGATTAACTATGGCTACACCTTC. The encoded protein is CASSGINYGYTF.

Only a few counts were recorded for this clonotype. The J gene is TRBJ2-2, the V gene TRBV27; 8 bases align to TRBD1. The CDR3 totals 15 residues. Germline V gene data show CDR1 as MNHEY and CDR2 as SMNVEV (reference sequence). V was clipped by 3 bases and J by 4 bases; unmatched bases: 4. The CDR3 is CASSFSGGRTGELFF. As DNA, the CDR3 is TGTGCCAGCAGTTTCTCAGGGGGCCGCACCGGGGAGCTGTTTTTT.

This clonotype was seen a handful of times. The V and J genes are TRBV21-1 and TRBJ1-4; the D call of TRBD1 is as the table states it, not checked on the DNA. TRBV21-1 has pseudogene status. The CDR3 has 15 residues. CDR3 DNA sequence: TGTGCCAGCCCCCTGCGTGGGGGGGCGGACGAAAAACTGTTTTTT. It specifies CASPLRGGADEKLFF.

This clonotype showed up just a few times. The rearrangement uses TRBV12-3 or TRBV12-4 and TRBJ1-6, with D unclear. The CDR3 runs 16 residues. V was pared by 3 bases and J by 13 bases, with 22 bases between. CDR3 coding DNA: TGTGCCAGCAGTTTGGAACCCCCAGAATTCAAGTCGCCCCTCCACTTT. This sequence encodes CASSLEPPEFKSPLHF.

This clonotype appeared a few times. The V and J genes are TRBV7-2 and TRBJ2-1; 10 positions agree with TRBD1. The germline V gene has CDR1 SGHTA and CDR2 FQGNSA. V was clipped by 6 bases and J by 7 bases; unmatched bases: 9. This CDR3 region has 15 residues. CDR3 bases: TGTGCCAGCAGTGAAAGACAGGGGGCGCGTAATGAGCAGTTCTTC. This encodes CASSERQGARNEQFF.

This clonotype was detected many times. The V gene is TRBV7-2, the J gene TRBJ2-1; perhaps TRBD2 as D (5 bases). CDR3 length: 15 residues. CDR1 SGHTA and CDR2 FQGNSA come from the germline V gene. Between the trimmed V and J ends, which lost 5 bases and 5 bases, there was a span of 16 bases. The CDR3 protein is CASSTAVLQDNEQFF. CDR3 DNA sequence: TGTGCCAGCAGCACAGCGGTACTGCAAGACAATGAGCAGTTCTTC. The full variable domain, completed using reference TRBV7-2 and TRBJ2-1, is GAGVSQSPSNKVTEKGKDVELRCDPISGHTALYWYRQSLGQGLEFLIYFQGNSAPDKSGLPSDRFSAERTGGSVSTLTIQRTQQEDSAVYLCASSTAVLQDNEQFFGPGTRLTVL.

V usage is TRBV6-1 and J usage is TRBJ2-7; 8 nucleotides match TRBD1. Per the germline V gene, CDR1 is MNHNS and CDR2 is SASEGT. There are 15 residues in the CDR3. J lost 4 bases, V lost 1 base, and 6 bases had no gene match. In DNA, the CDR3 is TGTGCCAGCAGTGAAGGACAGGGGCTAAATTACGAGCAGTACTTC. Encoded protein: CASSEGQGLNYEQYF.

This chain connects TRBV6-2 or TRBV6-3 to TRBJ1-5, with TRBD1 as a possible D gene (6 bases). Germline CDR1 is MNHEY and CDR2 is SVGEGT. V was pared by 2 bases and J by 5 bases, with 22 bases between. This CDR3 comprises 18 residues. CDR3 in amino acids: CASSYPHLNREMDQPQHF. As DNA, the CDR3 is TGTGCCAGCAGTTACCCCCATCTGAACAGGGAGATGGATCAGCCCCAGCATTTT.

This clonotype has only a few counts. The CDR3 is CASSSGLVTEAFF. DNA of the CDR3: TGTGCCAGCAGTTCAGGGTTGGTGACTGAAGCTTTCTTT. The rearrangement uses TRBV12-3 or TRBV12-4 and TRBJ1-1; TRBD1 might be the D (5 bases). CDR3 length equals 13 residues. Trimming left V 4 bases short and J 5 bases short, with 11 bases between.

This clonotype was detected ten times or more. The chain combines TRBV7-7 with TRBJ2-3, with TRBD2 matching 12 bases. The germline CDR1 and CDR2 sequences are SSHAT and FNYEAQ (reference sequence). The CDR3 loop spans 15 amino acids. With 2 bases clipped from V and 5 bases from J, the junction kept 2 bases outside the gene matches. The CDR3 is CASSLSTSGGDTQYF. The CDR3 DNA is TGTGCCAGCAGCTTATCGACTAGCGGGGGAGATACGCAGTATTTT.

The chain combines TRBV28 with TRBJ2-3; D may be TRBD1 (5 bases). Germline V lookup: CDR1 MDHEN, CDR2 SYDVKM. This CDR3 is 14 amino acids long. The V and J ends lost 5 bases and 4 bases respectively, with 13 bases between them. CDR3 sequence: CASSRGRDPDTQYF. For the CDR3, the DNA is TGTGCCAGCAGTCGCGGCAGGGATCCAGATACGCAGTATTTT. The full variable domain, rest sourced from reference TRBV28 and TRBJ2-3, is DVKVTQSSRYLVKRTGEKVFLECVQDMDHENMFWYRQDPGLGLRLIYFSYDVKMKEKGDIPEGYSVSREKKERFSLILESASTNQTSMYLCASSRGRDPDTQYFGPGTRLTVL.

This chain connects TRBV7-2 to TRBJ2-1; D remains ambiguous. The J call may be incorrect, as the DNA end agrees better with TRBJ2-7. Germline CDR1 reads SGHTA; CDR2 reads FQGNSA. The CDR3 extends over 15 amino acids. CDR3: CASSLDGVSYNEQYF. The CDR3 DNA reads as TGTGCCAGCAGCTTAGACGGAGTCTCCTACAATGAGCAGTACTTC.

The chain has TRBV4-3 and TRBJ2-2, with 9 bases identical to TRBD1. The CDR3 totals 18 residues. Germline lookup yields CDR1 LGHNA and CDR2 YSLEER. Germline trimming cut 0 bases from V and 7 bases from J; bases unmatched to any gene: 12. This CDR3 reads CASSQEVGQGWIGGELFF. CDR3 sequence (DNA): TGCGCCAGCAGCCAAGAAGTGGGACAGGGCTGGATCGGCGGGGAGCTGTTTTTT.

This clonotype was counted a single time. This could be a read error, since a much larger clone is one nucleotide away. The chain combines TRBV5-1 with TRBJ2-7, with D maybe TRBD2 (6 bases). CDR1 is SGHRS, CDR2 YFSETQ, per germline. The CDR3 contains 15 residues. Trimming shortened V by 1 base and J by 0 bases, and 11 bases separated the two germline ends. Here the CDR3 reads CASSLTGSRSYEQYF. In DNA form, the CDR3 reads TGCGCCAGCAGCTTGACCGGGAGTCGCTCCTACGAGCAGTACTTC. Based on the CDR3 plus reference TRBV5-1 and TRBJ2-7, the full variable domain is KAGVTQTPRYLIKTRGQQVTLSCSPISGHRSVSWYQQTPGQGLQFLFEYFSETQRNKGNFPGRFSGRQFSNSRSEMNVSTLELGDSALYLCASSLTGSRSYEQYFGPGTRLTVT.

This clonotype came up a few times. This chain joins TRBV10-1 and TRBJ1-1; maybe TRBD1 (6 bases). Trimming removed 8 bases from V and 2 bases from J, with 15 bases in between. Germline-derived CDR1 and CDR2 are WNHNN and SYGVQD (reference sequence). The CDR3 has 14 amino acids. The CDR3 here is CASRFRGENTEAFF. As DNA, the CDR3 is TGCGCCAGCCGTTTCAGGGGCGAAAACACTGAAGCTTTCTTT.

The rearrangement uses TRBV20-1 and TRBJ2-1; 9 bases line up with TRBD2. Looked up from germline, CDR1 is DFQATT and CDR2 is SNEGSKA (reference sequence). The CDR3 loop spans 18 amino acids. With V trimmed by 0 bases and J by 0 bases, 9 bases remained unmatched. The CDR3 coding sequence is TGCAGTGCTAGAGACGTGGGGGTAGCGGGGGACTCCTACAATGAGCAGTTCTTC. Its translation: CSARDVGVAGDSYNEQFF.

The chain uses TRBV4-1 and TRBJ1-3; 12 nucleotides agree with TRBD1. The CDR3 has 18 amino acids. CDR1 is MGHRA and CDR2 is YSYEKL in the germline V gene. Trimming took 1 base from V and 0 from J; bases not matched to a gene: 4. The DNA of the CDR3 is TGCGCCAGCAGCCAAGGGGGACAGGGGGCATTCTCTGGAAACACCATATATTTT. Residues: CASSQGGQGAFSGNTIYF.